These 18 T cell receptor beta chains were sequenced from one sample in a study of T-cell reconstitution after alpha-beta-depleted transplantation in children. Unique molecular identifiers were used in preparing the TCRbeta library. TCRdb redid the calling of the PCR reads with MiXCR, one entry per CDR3 protein. The data contain more than 550,000 distinct CDR3 sequences, about 10% of them singletons. Sequencing was performed on PBMCs from the stem cell graft donor, taken from the stem cell graft. These receptor sequences come from a human donor who donated a stem cell graft to a child with acute myeloid leukemia.

This rearrangement joins TRBV7-9 to TRBJ2-3; D is possibly TRBD2 (5 bases). The CDR3 loop spans 11 amino acids. CDR1 and CDR2 (germline): SEHNR, FQNEAQ (reference sequence). V lost 4 bases to trimming and J lost 9 bases, with 8 bases between them. Written as DNA, the CDR3 is TGTGCCAGCAGCTACTCTAGCACGCAGTATTTT. The encoded protein is CASSYSSTQYF.

About this clonotype: A junction boundary mismatches the germline segment, possibly from a read error. The rearrangement uses TRBV14 and TRBJ2-3; 7 positions agree with TRBD2. Germline V gene data show CDR1 as SGHDN and CDR2 as FVKESK. This CDR3 has 15 amino acids. CDR3 amino acids: CASSPPGRSTDTHYF. The CDR3 DNA sequence: TGTGCCAGCAGCCCTCCCGGGAGGAGCACAGATACGCATTATTTT.

The chain couples TRBV5-1 to TRBJ2-2; 13 bases fit TRBD2. The CDR3 is made up of 19 amino acids. The germline gives CDR1 SGHRS, CDR2 YFSETQ. J was trimmed by 7 bases and V by 3 bases; bases with no gene match: 15. This chain's CDR3 is CASSSKPNGLAGDGGELFF. DNA of the CDR3: TGCGCCAGCAGCTCGAAACCGAACGGACTAGCGGGAGACGGCGGGGAGCTGTTTTTT.

This clonotype was seen more than once but under ten times. The rearrangement joins TRBV4-2 to TRBJ1-4, with 8 positions matching TRBD1. The V segment lost 0 bases and the J segment 7 bases; nucleotides outside the gene matches: 7. The CDR3 spans 16 residues. The germline V gene has CDR1 LGHNA and CDR2 YNFKEQ. CDR3 sequence: CASSQETGTGGEKLFF. CDR3 bases: TGTGCCAGCAGCCAAGAGACCGGGACAGGAGGTGAAAAACTGTTTTTT.

This clonotype was counted at least ten times. The chain has TRBV20-1 and TRBJ2-1; a weak D match, TRBD2 (5 bases). V gave up 0 bases and J gave up 4 bases, with 10 bases separating them. The CDR3 has 14 residues. CDR1 DFQATT and CDR2 SNEGSKA come from the germline V gene (reference sequence). Here the CDR3 DNA reads TGCAGTGCTAGAGATTCGCGGGCGTACAATGAGCAGTTCTTC. It translates to CSARDSRAYNEQFF.

This clonotype has ten or more counts. V is TRBV11-2 and J is TRBJ2-1; 15 positions match TRBD2. Per the germline V gene, CDR1 is SGHAT and CDR2 is FQNNGV. The CDR3 is 16 residues long. Germline trimming cut 5 bases from V and 9 bases from J; bases unmatched to any gene: 8. DNA for the CDR3: TGTGCCAGCAGCACGGGACTAGCGGGGGGCTCTGGTGAGCAGTTCTTC. Its protein is CASSTGLAGGSGEQFF.

The genes are TRBV18 and TRBJ1-1; D is unclear. V lost 1 base, J lost 5 bases, and 11 bases lay in between. CDR3 size: 14 residues. Germline V lookup: CDR1 KGHSH, CDR2 LQKENI. The CDR3 DNA reads as TGTGCCAGCTCACCACGAAGGGAGGGAACTGAAGCTTTCTTT. It translates to CASSPRREGTEAFF.

The sample holds many counts of this clonotype. The rearrangement joins TRBV28 to TRBJ2-7, with a tentative D call TRBD1 (6 bases). Germline loops: CDR1 MDHEN, CDR2 SYDVKM. The V end was cut by 6 bases, the J end by 9 bases, with 18 bases between. CDR3 length: 13 residues. The DNA of the CDR3 is TGTGCCAGCAGCCCGCCCGCCGGGACAACGCAGTACTTC. This codes for CASSPPAGTTQYF.

J is TRBJ1-5 and V is TRBV29-1, with D possibly being TRBD1 (6 bases). Per the germline V gene, CDR1 is SQVTM and CDR2 is ANQGSEA. This CDR3 has 13 residues. The V end was cut by 6 bases, the J end by 3 bases, with 12 bases between. The CDR3 DNA reads TGCAGCGTATCCCGGGACAACAATCAGCCCCAGCATTTT. Encoded protein: CSVSRDNNQPQHF.

This clonotype appeared many times. The V and J genes are TRBV10-3 and TRBJ1-5; the D gene is possibly TRBD1 (5 bases). Trimming took off 0 bases at V and 5 bases at J, with 8 bases between the two ends. The CDR3 loop spans 14 amino acids. Germline V gene sequence: CDR1 ENHRY, CDR2 SYGVKD. CDR3 sequence reads: CAISESGGDQPQHF. Here the CDR3 DNA reads TGTGCCATCAGTGAGTCGGGGGGGGATCAGCCCCAGCATTTT.

This clonotype showed up just a few times. The chain employs TRBV2 and TRBJ1-6; unclear D gene. This CDR3 region has 15 residues. Trimming removed 3 bases from V and 4 bases from J, with 10 bases in between. Germline lookup yields CDR1 SNHLY and CDR2 FYNNEI. As DNA, the CDR3 is TGTGCCAGCAGTGAGATGGGTCAGTATAATTCACCCCTCCACTTT. Translation: CASSEMGQYNSPLHF. The complete variable domain, with remaining parts taken from reference TRBV2 and TRBJ1-6, reads EPEVTQTPSHQVTQMGQEVILRCVPISNHLYFYWYRQILGQKVEFLVSFYNNEISEKSEIFDDQFSVERPDGSNFTLKIRSTKLEDSAMYFCASSEMGQYNSPLHFGNGTRLTVT.

This clonotype was seen ten or more times. For the CDR3, the DNA is TGCGCCAGCAGCATCCTTAGCGGGTCGCTCTCCTACGAGCAGTACTTC. It translates to CASSILSGSLSYEQYF. The rearrangement joins TRBV5-1 to TRBJ2-7, with 7 bases aligning to TRBD2. Germline V CDR1 and CDR2: SGHRS, YFSETQ. Trimming at V came to 4 bases and at J to 0 bases, leaving 10 bases not matched to a gene. The CDR3 extends over 16 amino acids.

This rearrangement joins TRBV27 to TRBJ2-5; 14 nucleotides line up with TRBD2. The CDR3 sequence is 16 residues long. The junction had 6 bases not matched to a gene; V was cut back by 8 bases and J by 1 base. CDR1 is MNHEY and CDR2 is SMNVEV in the germline V gene (reference sequence). The chain's CDR3 is CASCRLAGGAQETQYF. The CDR3 coding sequence is TGTGCCAGCTGCCGACTAGCGGGAGGGGCCCAAGAGACCCAGTACTTC.

The rearrangement uses TRBV12-3 or TRBV12-4 and TRBJ2-7, with 13 bases lining up with TRBD2. The CDR3 runs to 15 residues. V dropped 6 bases and J dropped 4; count of bases not matched to a gene: 6. CDR3 sequence: CASRLLTSGRYEQYF. CDR3 DNA sequence: TGTGCCAGCAGACTCTTGACTAGCGGGAGGTACGAGCAGTACTTC.

This clonotype showed up just a few times. The J gene is TRBJ2-7, the V gene TRBV5-1, with D maybe TRBD1 (6 bases). This CDR3 has 16 residues. The germline V gene encodes CDR1 SGHRS and CDR2 YFSETQ. Trimming shortened V by 3 bases and J by 9 bases, and 25 bases separated the two germline ends. The CDR3 protein is CASSSNLLTGAEAQYF. CDR3 bases: TGCGCCAGCAGCTCAAATCTCCTGACAGGAGCAGAAGCGCAGTACTTC.

The J gene is TRBJ2-5, the V gene TRBV5-1, with a tentative D call TRBD1 (6 bases). Germline values: CDR1 SGHRS, CDR2 YFSETQ. V lost 0 bases to trimming and J lost 0 bases, with 12 bases between them. There are 16 residues in the CDR3. CDR3 residues: CASSLALTGNQETQYF. The CDR3, as DNA: TGCGCCAGCAGCTTGGCCCTAACAGGGAACCAAGAGACCCAGTACTTC.

V gene TRBV29-1 combines with J gene TRBJ2-3, with a weak D call TRBD2 (6 bases). Germline values: CDR1 SQVTM, CDR2 ANQGSEA. CDR3 length: 14 residues. The germline V and J ends were trimmed by 7 bases and 5 bases, with 19 bases remaining between them. The chain's CDR3 is CSALTSSLKDTQYF. For the CDR3, the DNA is TGCAGCGCCCTAACTAGCTCTCTCAAAGATACGCAGTATTTT.

This clonotype was counted between two and nine times. The rearrangement links TRBV2 to TRBJ1-5; a weak D match, TRBD1 (6 bases). The CDR3 spans 15 residues. Looked up from germline, CDR1 is SNHLY and CDR2 is FYNNEI. With 5 bases removed from V and 1 base from J, the gap between germline ends came to 12 bases. For the CDR3, the DNA is TGTGCCAGCAGTAAGGGGGGGTCAAGCAATCAGCCCCAGCATTTT. Translated: CASSKGGSSNQPQHF.